These T cell receptor beta chains were read from a single sample in a study of siplizumab effects on memory and regulatory T cells. Only in-frame clones appear in the TCRdb table, and some are missing; sequencing was by immunoSEQ multiplex PCR. The sample records approximately 98,000 clones, just under 95% being singletons. What was sequenced was non-Treg CD4+ T cells sorted from blood. All receptors come from a human donor in good health. Each CDR3 is given with its conserved first and last residue. D genes are given only for firm matches.

J | V | D | CDR3
TRBJ2-1 | TRBV5-1 | TRBD2 | CASSLEAGVYNEQFF
TRBJ1-1 | TRBV2 | TRBD1 | CASTIRGGPNTEAFF
TRBJ2-2 | TRBV4-1 | NA | CASSQPTGRRGELFF
TRBJ1-5 | TRBV19 | TRBD1 | CASSPRQGATRNQPQHF
TRBJ2-7 | TRBV30 | TRBD2 | CAWRFPWTSGYEQYF
TRBJ2-7 | TRBV2 | NA | CASSEATLPQYF
TRBJ1-3 | TRBV28 | NA | CASSSNHRAAGNTIYF
TRBJ1-2 | TRBV10-3 | TRBD1 | CAISEAGTARGYTF
TRBJ2-3 | TRBV25-1 | TRBD2 | CASAETGTRSDTQYF
TRBJ2-1 | TRBV6-5 | NA | CASSYGLARNNEQFF
TRBJ1-2 | TRBV7-9 | NA | CASSSSFPGWGYGYTF
TRBJ2-1 | TRBV7-9 | TRBD2 | CASSLTKGGRPYNEQFF
TRBJ2-3 | TRBV5-4 | TRBD2 | CASSQGLAVTDTQYF
TRBJ1-4 | TRBV28 | NA | CASRSNRPGRKKLFF
TRBJ1-2 | TRBV5-8 | NA | CASSLLNSNYGYTF
TRBJ2-1 | TRBV7-3 | NA | CASGGWSEQFF
TRBJ1-2 | TRBV5-1 | TRBD1 | CASSLGTGDFYGYTF
TRBJ1-2 | TRBV7-9 | NA | CASSFVSQLNYGYTF
TRBJ1-1 | TRBV7-9 | TRBD1 | CASSFRQGLNTEAFF
TRBJ1-5 | TRBV19 | TRBD1 | CASSQGTGHQPQHF
TRBJ2-1 | TRBV4-2 | TRBD2 | CASSQVAGEYNEQFF
TRBJ2-7 | TRBV6-1 | NA | CASSEEGGFGEQYF
TRBJ2-1 | TRBV6-5 | NA | CASSYLRGSYNEQFF
TRBJ2-7 | TRBV2 | NA | CASSGTFLRSYEQYF
TRBJ2-2 | TRBV9 | NA | CASSVATGPLRPGELFF
TRBJ2-5 | TRBV28 | NA | CASSSQESMQETQYF
TRBJ2-5 | TRBV27 | NA | CASSSGYQETQYF
TRBJ1-1 | TRBV5-1 | NA | CASSLGGRVGYTEAFF
TRBJ2-3 | TRBV18 | TRBD2 | CASSTAGGGMTDTQYF
TRBJ2-3 | TRBV6-4 | TRBD1 | CASSENGQGKSTDTQYF
TRBJ1-6 | TRBV27 | NA | CASSYHSSPVRSPLHF
TRBJ1-1 | TRBV4-1 | NA | CASSRAPGLLNTEAFF
TRBJ1-3 | TRBV6-5 | NA | CASSYSGYSGNTIYF
TRBJ2-5 | TRBV5-6 | NA | CASSLGQLGQYF
TRBJ2-7 | TRBV7-2 | NA | CASSSMDQSYEQYF
TRBJ1-1 | TRBV11-3 | NA | CASSLVSGAAEAFF
TRBJ1-4 | TRBV29-1 | TRBD1 | CSAYLDRQGNEKLFF
TRBJ2-1 | TRBV7-8 | NA | CASSLGGARLNEQFF
TRBJ1-2 | TRBV30 | NA | CAWSVPGGYGYTF
TRBJ2-7 | TRBV5-1 | NA | CASSFGLPPYEQYF
TRBJ2-1 | TRBV18 | NA | CASSPLGPKIEQFF
TRBJ1-6 | TRBV28 | NA | CASRFLDSPLHF
TRBJ1-2 | TRBV30 | TRBD1 | CAWTRGPEIYGYTF
TRBJ2-7 | TRBV28 | TRBD2 | CASRTGEGLAGGFVSYEQYF
TRBJ1-1 | TRBV28 | NA | CASSLTTEAFF
TRBJ2-5 | TRBV7-9 | NA | CASISVRASQETQYF
TRBJ1-4 | TRBV2 | NA | CASSEGDVAEKLFF
TRBJ2-7 | TRBV29-1 | NA | CSVGYSYEQYF
TRBJ1-3 | TRBV4-2 | TRBD1 | CASSQGAGGGGNTIYF
TRBJ2-1 | TRBV5-1 | NA | CASSRPRLGGGNEQFF
TRBJ1-3 | TRBV7-9 | NA | CASSPGTSSGNTIYF
TRBJ2-6 | TRBV5-1 | NA | CASSLRISGANVLTF
TRBJ1-2 | TRBV7-2 | NA | CASSSGMAGGYTF
TRBJ2-3 | TRBV27 | TRBD2 | CASSRISLAGKTDTQYF